This T cell receptor (beta chain) was retrieved from a study of neurological immune-mediated disorders. About this clonotype: Its antigen remains unidentified.

The germline V gene has CDR1 MGHRA and CDR2 YSYEKL. The CDR3 contains 14 residues. V was shortened by 0 bases and J by 4 bases, with 7 bases between the two germline ends. General observations from the study: Levels of TCR clonal expansion peaked in HTLV-1-associated myelopathy and reached their lowest in multiple sclerosis, under those of healthy controls.

The cDNA was synthesized by means of template-switch 5'RACE, which was carried out with 10-nucleotide random UMIs. TCRdb itself ran the 5' RACE reads through MiXCR, one entry per CDR3 protein. In the table there are about 50,000 distinct CDR3 sequences, around 3.1% of which are singletons. The rearrangement links TRBV4-1 to TRBJ2-1, with D unclear. Sequenced sample: PBMCs. The sequence came from a man aged 40-55 years with multiple sclerosis. CDR3 in amino acids: CASSQDPTYNEQFF. The CDR3 DNA reads TGCGCCAGCAGCCAAGATCCAACTTACAATGAGCAGTTCTTC.